These 8 T cell receptor beta chains originate from one sample sequenced in a study of blood T cell repertoires in COVID-19. Clones were read by immunoSEQ multiplex PCR, and TCRdb kept only the in-frame ones, dropping some. The sample carries 84,000 or so clones, 77% recorded once. The sample taken for sequencing was peripheral blood. These receptor sequences come from a human donor in a cohort sampled during active COVID-19.

V is TRBV24-1 and J is TRBJ1-1; 10 bases are a match to TRBD1. The ends lost 7 bases at V and 6 bases at J; junction bases unmatched: 10. Germline V lookup: CDR1 KGHDR, CDR2 SFDVKD. The CDR3 contains 15 residues. CDR3 coding DNA: TGTGCCACCAGGGGGACAGGGGAAGGAAAGGCTGAAGCTTTCTTT. The encoded protein is CATRGTGEGKAEAFF.

This chain connects TRBV9 to TRBJ2-7; D is unresolved. CDR1 is SGDLS and CDR2 is YYNGEE in the germline V gene. Between the trimmed V and J ends, which lost 0 bases and 4 bases, there was a span of 11 bases. CDR3 length equals 14 residues. The CDR3 DNA follows: TGTGCCAGCAGCGTAGCTCACAGTGGATACGAGCAGTACTTC. It specifies CASSVAHSGYEQYF.

V gene TRBV10-2 combines with J gene TRBJ2-6, with 10 bases lining up with TRBD1. CDR3 length: 16 residues. The V gene's germline CDR1 is WSHSY and CDR2 SAAADI. Unmatched junction bases numbered 4, after V lost 6 bases and J lost 2 bases. The CDR3 reads CASSGTGAAGANVLTF. In nucleotides, the CDR3 is TGCGCCAGCAGCGGGACAGGGGCAGCTGGGGCCAACGTCCTGACTTTC.

The chain links TRBV5-1 to TRBJ2-3; weak D call: TRBD2 (5 bases). Trimming removed 0 bases from V and 5 bases from J, with 10 bases in between. Germline V gives CDR1 SGHRS, CDR2 YFSETQ. This CDR3 contains 14 residues. CDR3 nucleotides: TGCGCCAGCAGCTTGGAGAGGGCTGGAGATACGCAGTATTTT. Its protein product is CASSLERAGDTQYF.

The chain is built from TRBV7-8 and TRBJ1-6; D gene unclear. There are 17 residues in the CDR3. Trimming removed 7 bases at V and 2 bases at J, with 18 bases between. Germline-derived CDR1 and CDR2 are SGHVS and FQNEAQ. CDR3: CASIPGTGRAYNSPLHF. CDR3 sequence (DNA): TGTGCCAGCATCCCCGGCACGGGTAGAGCCTATAATTCACCCCTCCACTTT.

The count of this clone is one. The gene calls are TRBV7-9 and TRBJ2-5; 10 bases agree with TRBD2. This CDR3 has 15 residues. Germline CDR1 is SEHNR and CDR2 is FQNEAQ (reference sequence). Trimming took 6 bases from V and 10 from J; bases not matched to a gene: 14. The CDR3 region has the DNA TGTGCCAGCAGTCTAGCGGGGGCCACAACCGGGGGCCAGTACTTC. Its protein is CASSLAGATTGGQYF.

V is TRBV5-4 and J is TRBJ2-7; 9 positions agree with TRBD1. CDR1 SGHNT and CDR2 YYREEE come from the germline V gene (reference sequence). V lost 3 bases to trimming and J lost 5 bases; unmatched junction nucleotides: 6. The CDR3 consists of 14 residues. CDR3 DNA sequence: TGTGCCAGCAGCTCGGGACAGGGTTCCCACGAGCAGTACTTC. Protein product: CASSSGQGSHEQYF.

CDR3 nucleotide sequence: TGTGCCAGCAGCCGGACAGTTCGAGAAAAACTGTTTTTT. Amino acid sequence: CASSRTVREKLFF. The chain links TRBV11-1 to TRBJ1-4, with a possible D match to TRBD1 (6 bases). Per germline, CDR1 SGHAT and CDR2 FQDESV (reference sequence). The CDR3 loop spans 13 amino acids. V was shortened by 5 bases and J by 8 bases, with 12 bases between the two germline ends.